These 28 T cell receptor beta chains originate from one sample sequenced in a study of post-analysis software for immune sequencing data. Findings and caveats of the study: TRBV5-6, TRBV5-1 and TRBV20-1 belonged to a set of roughly 5 TRBV segments that were more frequent in patients than controls.

The authors incorporated unique molecular identifiers into the TCR beta cDNA libraries. TCRdb independently ran MiXCR on the PCR reads; one entry per CDR3 protein. The sample records roughly 400,000 distinct CDR3 sequences, more than 30% being singletons. What these receptors recognize is not known. Sequencing was done on a sample of blood. The source is a girl aged 2-10 years with multiple sclerosis.

A few counts support this clonotype. V usage is TRBV28 and J usage is TRBJ2-7; 7 bases agree with TRBD1. Germline values: CDR1 MDHEN, CDR2 SYDVKM. This CDR3 has 15 amino acids. The V segment lost 5 bases and the J segment 2 bases; nucleotides outside the gene matches: 9. CDR3 protein: CASSISDRVAYEQYF. The CDR3, as DNA: TGTGCCAGCAGTATTAGTGACAGGGTGGCCTACGAGCAGTACTTC.

V usage is TRBV12-3 or TRBV12-4 and J usage is TRBJ2-4; D gene ambiguous. The J call is uncertain, as TRBJ2-7 better fits the DNA end. This CDR3 is 12 amino acids long. As DNA, the CDR3 is TGTGCCAGCAGCAGAACTACATACGAGCAGTACTTC. Translation: CASSRTTYEQYF.

This chain joins TRBV6-5 and TRBJ2-1, with TRBD2 identical over 8 bases. CDR3 length: 14 residues. Germline V lookup: CDR1 MNHEY, CDR2 SVGAGI. V dropped 2 bases and J dropped 8; count of bases not matched to a gene: 5. The CDR3 bases are TGTGCCAGCAGTTACGCCCTAGCGGGCCATGAGCAGTTCTTC. It yields the protein CASSYALAGHEQFF.

This chain joins TRBV5-1 and TRBJ2-1; 9 positions agree with TRBD1. The CDR3 spans 15 residues. Germline V gene sequence: CDR1 SGHRS, CDR2 YFSETQ. Trimming took 4 bases from V and 3 from J; bases not matched to a gene: 5. CDR3 region: CASSEGTGNYNEQFF. For the CDR3, the DNA is TGCGCCAGCAGCGAGGGGACAGGGAACTACAATGAGCAGTTCTTC.

The table lists this clonotype with a few counts. The chain couples TRBV7-3 to TRBJ2-6, with D possibly being TRBD1 (6 bases). V was pared by 4 bases and J by 4 bases, with 11 bases between. This CDR3 spans 15 amino acids. Germline values: CDR1 SGHTA, CDR2 FQGTGA. CDR3 in amino acids: CASSSAGAGANVLTF. The CDR3 nucleotides read TGTGCCAGCAGCTCCGCAGGGGCCGGGGCCAACGTCCTGACTTTC.

This clonotype was detected a few times. The CDR3 coding sequence is TGTGCCAGCAGTTTATCCGTCGGTTTGAACACTGAAGCTTTCTTT. Translation gives CASSLSVGLNTEAFF. This sequence joins TRBV12-3 or TRBV12-4 and TRBJ1-1; unclear D gene. Trimming left V 2 bases short and J 0 bases short, with 10 bases between. The CDR3 covers 15 residues.

The chain joins TRBV7-6 to TRBJ2-4; 7 positions match TRBD2. The DNA end is more similar to TRBJ2-7, so the J call may be wrong. The CDR3 consists of 13 residues. From germline, CDR1 is SGHVS and CDR2 FNYEAQ. The CDR3 bases are TGTGCCAGCAGCTTCAGATCGGGAGGCGAGCAGTACTTC. Amino acids: CASSFRSGGEQYF.

The rearrangement uses TRBV6-2 or TRBV6-3 and TRBJ2-7; D is uncertain. V gave up 2 bases and J gave up 1 base, with 6 bases separating them. The germline gives CDR1 MNHEY, CDR2 SVGEGT. The CDR3 is 13 residues long. The CDR3 DNA sequence: TGTGCCAGCAGTTACACAGCTTCCTACGAGCAGTACTTC. Translation: CASSYTASYEQYF.

This clonotype has only a few counts. CDR3 residues: CSVGLFGGYYEQYF. CDR3 in DNA: TGCAGCGTTGGCCTTTTTGGCGGATACTACGAGCAGTACTTC. This rearrangement joins TRBV29-1 to TRBJ2-7; D remains ambiguous. Germline values: CDR1 SQVTM, CDR2 ANQGSEA. Trimming took 4 bases from V and 3 from J, leaving 16 bases between them. The CDR3 is made up of 14 amino acids.

This sequence joins TRBV15 and TRBJ2-2; a possible D gene is TRBD1 (6 bases). CDR3 size: 13 residues. The germline CDR1 and CDR2 sequences are LNHNV and YYDKDF (reference sequence). V lost 8 bases, J lost 5 bases, and 12 bases lay in between. The CDR3 DNA is TGTGCCACCGCCGACAGGTTAACCGGGGAGCTGTTTTTT. It encodes CATADRLTGELFF.

The J gene is TRBJ1-2, the V gene TRBV12-5, with TRBD1 matching 8 bases. Per germline, CDR1 LGHNT and CDR2 FRNRAP. V was clipped by 5 bases and J by 2 bases; unmatched bases: 7. The CDR3 consists of 15 residues. The CDR3 region is CASGNRDRRNYGYTF. The CDR3, as DNA: TGTGCTAGTGGTAACCGGGACAGGAGAAACTATGGCTACACCTTC.

A few counts support this clonotype. This rearrangement joins TRBV7-2 to TRBJ1-2; no reliable D call. Germline CDR1 reads SGHTA; CDR2 reads FQGNSA. The CDR3 has 15 amino acids. The V and J ends lost 4 bases and 8 bases respectively, with 20 bases between them. In DNA form, the CDR3 reads TGTGCCAGCAGCTCCCCCTGGGGAGTCACGGGGGGCTACACCTTC. It yields the protein CASSSPWGVTGGYTF.

The sample holds a few counts of this clonotype. The J gene is TRBJ2-3, the V gene TRBV29-1; 8 bases fit TRBD2. The CDR3 is made up of 15 amino acids. With V trimmed by 4 bases and J by 6 bases, 12 bases remained unmatched. Looked up from germline, CDR1 is SQVTM and CDR2 is ANQGSEA. DNA of the CDR3: TGCAGCGTTGGGCCGGGACTAGACTACACGGATACGCAGTATTTT. Residues: CSVGPGLDYTDTQYF.

This clonotype is a singleton in its sample. Compared with germline, one end of the junction differs, possibly owing to a read error. This chain joins TRBV28 and TRBJ2-5; TRBD2 matches at 14 bases. In germline, CDR1 is MDHEN, CDR2 SYDVKM. The CDR3 runs 18 residues. CDR3 nucleotide sequence: TGCGCCAGCAGTTTATCAGGACTAGCGGGGGGCCGGGTGGAGACCCAGTACTTC. Translated, it gives CASSLSGLAGGRVETQYF.

This clonotype was detected a few times. V and J are TRBV12-3 or TRBV12-4 and TRBJ1-1; D possibly corresponds to TRBD1 (5 bases). The CDR3 runs to 13 residues. Deletions cut 8 bases from V and 6 bases from J, with 16 bases between. DNA for the CDR3: TGTGCCAGCGCGGGGGGAATCTTTTCTGAAGCTTTCTTT. Amino acid sequence: CASAGGIFSEAFF.

This clonotype was seen only a few times. The chain employs TRBV20-1 and TRBJ2-1; 14 nucleotides agree with TRBD2. The trim removed 5 bases at V and 7 bases at J, leaving 13 bases unmatched. The CDR3 sequence is 17 residues long. Per the germline V gene, CDR1 is DFQATT and CDR2 is SNEGSKA (reference sequence). This chain's CDR3 is CSALQAGLAGERNEQFF. The DNA for the CDR3 is TGCAGTGCTCTCCAGGCGGGACTAGCGGGAGAAAGGAATGAGCAGTTCTTC.

On this clonotype itself: At one end the junction does not follow the germline gene, possibly because of a read error. The V call is TRBV6-1, the J call TRBJ2-4; D gene unclear. The J call may be in error: the DNA end matches TRBJ2-7 better. This CDR3 has 12 residues. The germline CDR1 and CDR2 sequences are MNHNS and SASEGT. In DNA, the CDR3 is TGTACCAGCAGTGAAGGGAAATACGAGCAGTACTTC. This sequence encodes CTSSEGKYEQYF.

The chain recombines TRBV14 with TRBJ2-3; 11 positions match TRBD2. The V segment lost 2 bases and the J segment 4 bases; nucleotides outside the gene matches: 5. The V gene's germline CDR1 is SGHDN and CDR2 FVKESK. The CDR3 sequence is 16 residues long. CDR3 in DNA: TGTGCCAGCAGCCAAAACCCGGGACTAGCGGCAGATACGCAGTATTTT. Translated: CASSQNPGLAADTQYF.

The rearrangement links TRBV2 to TRBJ1-2, with D possibly TRBD1 on 6 matching bases. Germline CDR1 SNHLY, CDR2 FYNNEI. The CDR3 has 16 residues. Trimming took 5 bases from V and 4 from J, leaving 20 bases between them. CDR3: CASSTRGLELSYGYTF. In nucleotides, the CDR3 is TGTGCCAGCAGTACCAGGGGCCTAGAGCTTTCCTATGGCTACACCTTC.

V usage is TRBV20-1 and J usage is TRBJ1-2; 8 nucleotides line up with TRBD1. Per the germline V gene, CDR1 is DFQATT and CDR2 is SNEGSKA (reference sequence). V was clipped by 5 bases and J by 2 bases; unmatched bases: 4. The CDR3 spans 13 residues. CDR3 in amino acids: CSAGRTGNYGYTF. The CDR3 nucleotides read TGCAGTGCTGGAAGGACAGGGAACTATGGCTACACCTTC.

Concerning this clonotype itself: An end of the junction differs from the germline gene, which may be a read error. The V call is TRBV10-3, the J call TRBJ2-1, with D hard to call. The germline CDR1 and CDR2 sequences are ENHRY and SYGVKD. This CDR3 region has 12 residues. CDR3 coding DNA: TGTGTCATCCTTAGCTCCTACAATGAGCAGTTCTTC. It yields the protein CVILSSYNEQFF.

CDR3 sequence: CASSFDLAGENEQFF. Written as DNA, the CDR3 is TGTGCCAGCAGTTTCGACTTAGCGGGAGAAAATGAGCAGTTCTTC. V and J are TRBV28 and TRBJ2-1, with 9 bases identical to TRBD2. V trimming: 3 bases; J trimming: 7 bases; junction bases outside the gene matches: 7. This CDR3 spans 15 amino acids. The germline V gene has CDR1 MDHEN and CDR2 SYDVKM.

CDR3 in DNA: TGCAGCTCCCGACCGGGACTAGGCACAGATACGCAGTATTTT. Translated, it gives CSSRPGLGTDTQYF. V is TRBV29-1 and J is TRBJ2-3, with TRBD2 matching over 8 bases. The V gene's germline CDR1 is SQVTM and CDR2 ANQGSEA. Trimming removed 8 bases from V and 1 base from J; junction bases left unmatched: 8. CDR3 length: 14 residues.

This sequence joins TRBV20-1 and TRBJ1-5; perhaps TRBD1 as D (6 bases). Trimming stripped 3 bases from V and 7 bases from J, with 13 bases between. Germline V gene data show CDR1 as DFQATT and CDR2 as SNEGSKA (reference sequence). This CDR3 is 13 amino acids long. The chain's CDR3 is CSASGQGQQPQHF. CDR3 nucleotides: TGCAGTGCTAGCGGGCAGGGACAACAGCCCCAGCATTTT.

This clonotype was counted between two and nine times. The gene calls are TRBV29-1 and TRBJ2-7; either TRBD1 or TRBD2 may supply D (5 bases each). This CDR3 spans 14 amino acids. CDR1 and CDR2 from the germline V gene are SQVTM and ANQGSEA. The ends were cut back, 3 bases at V and 2 bases at J, with 14 bases in the middle. CDR3 nucleotide sequence: TGCAGCGTTGACCTTGGGGCCGGGACCTACGAGCAGTACTTC. This encodes CSVDLGAGTYEQYF.

The chain combines TRBV9 with TRBJ2-5; TRBD1 aligns across 9 bases. The V segment lost 3 bases and the J segment 2 bases; nucleotides outside the gene matches: 17. The CDR3 is made up of 19 amino acids. Germline values: CDR1 SGDLS, CDR2 YYNGEE. The CDR3 loop reads CASSGGYRGQGWPQETQYF. CDR3 sequence (DNA): TGTGCCAGCAGCGGCGGATACCGAGGACAGGGGTGGCCTCAAGAGACCCAGTACTTC.

V and J are TRBV7-8 and TRBJ1-2; D unresolved. From germline, CDR1 is SGHVS and CDR2 FQNEAQ. The CDR3 runs to 12 residues. Trimming cost V 3 bases and J 4 bases, with 6 bases left between them. CDR3 in DNA: TGTGCCAGCAGCTTCGGGCCCTATGGCTACACCTTC. It encodes CASSFGPYGYTF.

This clonotype turned up a few times. J is TRBJ2-3 and V is TRBV10-3; TRBD1 matches at 7 bases. CDR1 ENHRY and CDR2 SYGVKD come from the germline V gene. The CDR3 totals 16 residues. V dropped 10 bases and J dropped 2; count of bases not matched to a gene: 15. CDR3 loop: CATKDRTGPYTDTQYF. The CDR3 coding sequence is TGTGCCACCAAGGACAGGACAGGCCCGTACACAGATACGCAGTATTTT.